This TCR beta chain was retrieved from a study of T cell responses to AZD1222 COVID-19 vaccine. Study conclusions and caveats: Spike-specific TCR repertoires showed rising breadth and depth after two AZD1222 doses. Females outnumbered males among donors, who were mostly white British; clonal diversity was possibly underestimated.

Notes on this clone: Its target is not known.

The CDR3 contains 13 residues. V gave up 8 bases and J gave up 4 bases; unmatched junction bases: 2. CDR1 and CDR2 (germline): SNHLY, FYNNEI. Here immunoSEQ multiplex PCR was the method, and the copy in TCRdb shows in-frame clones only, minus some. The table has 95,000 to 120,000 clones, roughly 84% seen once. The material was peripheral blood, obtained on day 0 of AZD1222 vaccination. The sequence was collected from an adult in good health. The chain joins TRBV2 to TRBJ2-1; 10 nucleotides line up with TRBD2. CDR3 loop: CASGLAAYNEQFF. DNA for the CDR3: TGTGCCAGCGGACTAGCGGCTTACAATGAGCAGTTCTTC.